This TCR beta chain was retrieved from a study of T cells in Graves' hyperthyroidism and ophthalmopathy. Study context: The initial diagnosis was the point when peripheral blood was collected, ahead of any treatment.

Amplified regions were TCR beta CDR3 sequences from RNA transcripts. The HTBI primer set was used in a first-round RT-PCR of the TCR CDR3. From the multiplex PCR reads, TCRdb called clonotypes with MiXCR, one entry per CDR3 protein. The sample lists roughly 640,000 distinct CDR3 sequences; 16% were seen once. The sample holds many counts of this clonotype. Germline values: CDR1 SNHLY, CDR2 FYNNEI. V lost 8 bases and J lost 3, with 7 bases in between. The CDR3 loop spans 12 amino acids. Duration under 3 months, a NOSPECS grade of at least 4, and a Clinical Activity Score of at least 3 characterized the ophthalmopathy patients. Diagnoses used clinical symptoms, serum thyroxine and TRAb, thyroid ultrasound and orbital computed tomography. Fresh 10 ml peripheral blood yielded PBMCs.

The V gene is TRBV2, the J gene TRBJ1-4; D is unresolved. Input material: blood. This clonotype was obtained from a woman aged 40 to 50 with Graves' ophthalmopathy. CDR3 residues: CASEVSNEKLFF. CDR3 coding DNA: TGTGCCAGCGAGGTGTCTAATGAAAAACTGTTTTTT.